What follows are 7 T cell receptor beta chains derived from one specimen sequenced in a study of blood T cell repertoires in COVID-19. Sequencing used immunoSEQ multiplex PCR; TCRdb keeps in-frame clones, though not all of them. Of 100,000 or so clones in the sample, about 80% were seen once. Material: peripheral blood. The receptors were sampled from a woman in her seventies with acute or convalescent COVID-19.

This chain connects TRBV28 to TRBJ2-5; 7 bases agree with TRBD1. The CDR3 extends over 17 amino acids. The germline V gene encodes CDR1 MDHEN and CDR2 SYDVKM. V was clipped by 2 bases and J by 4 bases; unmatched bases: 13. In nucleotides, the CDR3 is TGTGCCAGCAGTTTAGGTGGGACAGACCCAGGTCTAGAGACCCAGTACTTC. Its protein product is CASSLGGTDPGLETQYF.

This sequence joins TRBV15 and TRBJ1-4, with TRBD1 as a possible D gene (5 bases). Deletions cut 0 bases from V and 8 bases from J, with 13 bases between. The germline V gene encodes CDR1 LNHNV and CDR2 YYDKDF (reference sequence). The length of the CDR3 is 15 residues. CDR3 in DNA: TGTGCCACCAGCAGAGAGGGCAGGGATCTAGAAAAACTGTTTTTT. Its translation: CATSREGRDLEKLFF.

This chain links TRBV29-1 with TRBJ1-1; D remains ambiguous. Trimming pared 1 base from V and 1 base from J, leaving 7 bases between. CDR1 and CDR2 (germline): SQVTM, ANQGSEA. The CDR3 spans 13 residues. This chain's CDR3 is CSVEANGNTEAFF. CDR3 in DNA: TGCAGCGTTGAAGCTAATGGGAACACTGAAGCTTTCTTT.

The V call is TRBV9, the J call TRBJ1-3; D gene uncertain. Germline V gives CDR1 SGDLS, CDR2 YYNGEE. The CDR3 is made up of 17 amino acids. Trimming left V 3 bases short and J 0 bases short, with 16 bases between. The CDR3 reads CASSGSVVHRSGNTIYF. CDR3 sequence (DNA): TGTGCCAGCAGCGGTAGCGTGGTACACCGCTCTGGAAACACCATATATTTT.

The CDR3 loop is CASSEVYYNEQFF. Written as DNA, the CDR3 is TGTGCCAGCAGTGAAGTGTACTACAATGAGCAGTTCTTC. This chain joins TRBV6-1 and TRBJ2-1, with D hard to call. V was clipped by 1 base and J by 3 bases, with 4 bases between them. Germline V gives CDR1 MNHNS, CDR2 SASEGT. CDR3 size: 13 residues.

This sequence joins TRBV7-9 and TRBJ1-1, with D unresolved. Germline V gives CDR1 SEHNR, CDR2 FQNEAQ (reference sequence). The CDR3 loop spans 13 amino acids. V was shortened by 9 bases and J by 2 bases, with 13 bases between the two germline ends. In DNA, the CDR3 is TGTGCCAGTACTAGTGGAGTCAACACTGAAGCTTTCTTT. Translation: CASTSGVNTEAFF.

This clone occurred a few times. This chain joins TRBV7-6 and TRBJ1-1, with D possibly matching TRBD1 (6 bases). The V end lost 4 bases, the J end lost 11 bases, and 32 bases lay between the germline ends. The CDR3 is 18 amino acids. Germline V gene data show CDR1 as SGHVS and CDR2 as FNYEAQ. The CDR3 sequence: CASSSLSLDPRDTYFAFF. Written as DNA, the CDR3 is TGTGCCAGCAGCTCCCTATCCCTCGATCCCCGGGACACCTACTTTGCTTTCTTT.